This T cell receptor (beta chain) was recovered during a study of blood T cell repertoires in COVID-19. Study background: Sites across the United States, Italy and Spain contributed samples from acute and convalescent COVID-19. PBMCs, B-cell-depleted T cells, or T cells provided the cDNA or gDNA that made up the material.

The CDR3 loop spans 18 amino acids. V lost 3 bases, J lost 2 bases, and 7 bases stayed unmatched. The V gene's germline CDR1 is LGHNT and CDR2 FRNRAP. As processed by the authors: Scientists estimated how many nucleated cells there were by amplifying reference gene primers. The data were produced by immunoSEQ multiplex PCR, yet TCRdb's version contains in-frame clones alone and is incomplete. V and J calls and clone size are given by that table; D and trimming were obtained from the DNA. The sample has 30,000 to 40,000 clones, 90% to 95% seen once. Sequencing used peripheral blood. V and J are TRBV12-5 and TRBJ2-6; 10 nucleotides agree with TRBD2. The TCR sequence derives from a human donor in a cohort sampled during active COVID-19. The CDR3 bases are TGTGCTAGTGGTTTCCCGGGACTAGCGTTACCTGGGGCCAACGTCCTGACTTTC. It encodes CASGFPGLALPGANVLTF.